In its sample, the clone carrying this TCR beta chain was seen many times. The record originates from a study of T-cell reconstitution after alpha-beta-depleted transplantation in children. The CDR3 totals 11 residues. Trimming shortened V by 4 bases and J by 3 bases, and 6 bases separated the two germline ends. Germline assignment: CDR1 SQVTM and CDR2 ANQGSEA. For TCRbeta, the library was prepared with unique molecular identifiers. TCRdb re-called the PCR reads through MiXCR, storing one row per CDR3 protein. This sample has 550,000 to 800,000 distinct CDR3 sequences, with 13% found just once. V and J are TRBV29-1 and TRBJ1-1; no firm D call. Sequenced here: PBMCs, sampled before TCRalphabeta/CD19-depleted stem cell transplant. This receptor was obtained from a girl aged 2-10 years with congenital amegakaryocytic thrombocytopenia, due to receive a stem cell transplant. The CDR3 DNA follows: TGCAGCGTTGGACGGTACACTGAAGCTTTCTTT. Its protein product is CSVGRYTEAFF.